This is a list of T cell receptor beta chains from one sample in a study of blood T cell repertoires in COVID-19. The assay was immunoSEQ multiplex PCR, and TCRdb's table has in-frame clones only and misses some. The profile shows more than 15,000 clones, 93% of them singletons. The sample was peripheral blood. These TCRs come from a woman aged 50 to 60 with active COVID-19. The conserved cysteine and the conserved F or W are not part of the CDR3 here. The order of the fields is D gene, V gene, J gene, CDR3 protein. A D gene is named only where the DNA matches it firmly.

>TRBD2|TRBV6-6|TRBJ2-7
ASGGLAETYEQY
>TRBD2|TRBV7-3|TRBJ2-7
ASSPKGRASGYEQY
>-|TRBV10-3|TRBJ1-1
AIRKSGLQGQIEAF
>-|TRBV6-5|TRBJ2-5
ASSPGQGETQY
>-|TRBV19|TRBJ1-5
ASSDTYSNQPQH
>TRBD2|TRBV5-1|TRBJ2-3
ATSSGSTDTQY
>TRBD1|TRBV9|TRBJ2-5
ASSVAGQGGTQY
>TRBD1|TRBV28|TRBJ1-3
ASRPGTGTDSGNTIY
>-|TRBV10-3|TRBJ1-1
AISGTANTEAF
>-|TRBV18|TRBJ2-7
ASSPPLLVEGRYEQY
>-|TRBV5-1|TRBJ2-7
ASSWTVSSYEQY
>TRBD1|TRBV30|TRBJ1-4
AWSSTGQFF
>-|TRBV30|TRBJ1-1
AWSSPRGRTEAF
>-|TRBV7-9|TRBJ1-4
ASSSLTGLKLF
>-|TRBV5-1|TRBJ2-1
ASREDSTEVNEQF
>-|TRBV11-2|TRBJ2-7
ASSLTGQTIYEQY
>TRBD1|TRBV7-8|TRBJ2-7
ASSSRTRTRDSPYKQY
>TRBD2|TRBV19|TRBJ2-5
ASSPPGAGQETQY
>-|TRBV5-1|TRBJ1-1
ASSPGGGANTEAF
>-|TRBV7-9|TRBJ1-1
ASSSPDRANTEAF
>TRBD1|TRBV5-4|TRBJ1-2
ASSPETGHGYT
>-|TRBV27|TRBJ2-7
ASSLTELSYEQY
>-|TRBV7-8|TRBJ1-4
ASSSSRVRTNEKLF
>-|TRBV7-6|TRBJ1-5
ASSLVPGGSNQPQH
>TRBD1|TRBV27|TRBJ2-1
ASTLLGDSSYNEQF
>TRBD2|TRBV29-1|TRBJ2-1
SVRTSGVHNEQF
>-|TRBV6-5|TRBJ1-6
ASNRGSDSPLH
>TRBD1|TRBV5-6|TRBJ1-3
ASSIGTGVPGNTIY
>-|TRBV28|TRBJ2-3
ASSPRGDTDTQY
>-|TRBV7-9|TRBJ2-1
ASSLLRRSSYNEQF
>TRBD1|TRBV5-1|TRBJ2-3
ASIPFTGGTDTQY
>-|TRBV5-1|TRBJ1-1
ASSLGRDTEAF
>TRBD2|TRBV13|TRBJ2-5
ASSLTSGRLRETQY
>-|TRBV5-6|TRBJ1-1
ASSKEGTGTEAF
>-|TRBV5-1|TRBJ2-5
ASSTAQERQETQY
>-|TRBV6-6|TRBJ1-2
ASSYSPGDPGYT
>-|TRBV7-9|TRBJ1-2
ASSSPDSFFLYGYT
>TRBD1|TRBV12-5|TRBJ2-7
ASGRTGEGSYEQY
>TRBD1|TRBV30|TRBJ1-5
AWDRGSNQPQH
>TRBD1|TRBV5-4|TRBJ2-3
ASSLGQYTDTQY
>TRBD1|TRBV3-1/TRBV3-2|TRBJ1-5
ASNLTGYQPQH
>-|TRBV19|TRBJ2-5
ASSLAATGIQETQY
>TRBD1|TRBV6-5|TRBJ1-4
ASSRDRGEEKLF
>TRBD2|TRBV11-2|TRBJ2-1
ASSWGLAGLNEQF
>TRBD2|TRBV5-1|TRBJ2-3
ASSLGDYQPTDTQY
>-|TRBV5-1|TRBJ2-7
ASSLADGGGQY
>TRBD2|TRBV5-4|TRBJ2-1
ASSFGLGNEQF
>-|TRBV3-1/TRBV3-2|TRBJ1-6
ASSPNQPGSLH
>-|TRBV11-2|TRBJ2-5
ASSLDLGETQY
>-|TRBV2|TRBJ2-1
ASKAGTGAYNEQF
>TRBD2|TRBV5-1|TRBJ2-7
ASSLEGGGYEQY
>-|TRBV11-2|TRBJ2-7
ASSSGSYEQY
>TRBD2|TRBV9|TRBJ2-2
ASSSGLAENTGELF
>-|TRBV30|TRBJ2-5
AWSVSVYQETQY
>-|TRBV19|TRBJ1-5
ASSIPREGQPQH
>TRBD1|TRBV11-3|TRBJ2-5
ASSTGTGETQY
>TRBD2|TRBV5-1|TRBJ2-7
ASSIGLAGGPSYEQY